This T cell receptor (beta chain) was observed in a study of blood T cells in healthy people across ages. Turning to this clonotype: Its antigen remains unknown. The junction departs from the called germline gene at one end, perhaps through a read error.

Broader study findings: The study found more naive CD4+ cells and higher diversity in long-lived than aged donors.

The CDR3 consists of 15 residues. Germline V gene data show CDR1 as LGHNA and CDR2 as YNFKEQ. Isolation yielded PBMCs, at least 7 million per sample, in every case. Extracted total RNA amounted to at least 5.5 micrograms for each sample. A second roughly 6 to 11 cycle PCR used barcoded and J-beta primers. From the 5' RACE reads, TCRdb called clonotypes with MiXCR, one entry per CDR3 protein. The sample includes roughly 2 million distinct CDR3 sequences, around half of them seen just once. The V and J genes are TRBV4-2 and TRBJ2-1; 7 bases line up with TRBD2. The receptor's source is a woman aged 35 to 49 in good health. The source material was blood. The CDR3, as DNA: TGTACCAGCAGCCAAGCGGGGAGGGGCCGCAATGAGCAGTTCTTC. It codes for CTSSQAGRGRNEQFF.